This T cell receptor (beta chain) was captured in a study of OX40 agonist ivuxolimab in advanced cancers. Profiling relied on immunoSEQ multiplex PCR, and the TCRdb table lists in-frame clones only, not all of them. The sample yields about 20,000 clones, roughly 84% seen once. The V gene lost 0 bases and the J gene lost 0 bases, with 18 bases spanning the gap. This CDR3 has 19 residues. Germline V gene data show CDR1 as MGHRA and CDR2 as YSYEKL. This receptor was identified in an adult with an advanced solid tumor such as melanoma, head and neck, liver or kidney cancer. V is TRBV4-1 and J is TRBJ1-5; D call uncertain. The specimen comprised CD4+ or CD8+ T cells sorted from blood, sampled in a trial of the OX40 agonist ivuxolimab. The CDR3 spells CASSQDLVRQWDSNQPQHF. CDR3 nucleotides: TGCGCCAGCAGCCAAGATCTCGTACGTCAGTGGGATAGCAATCAGCCCCAGCATTTT.